This T cell receptor (beta chain) appears in the sequencing data of a study of CD8 T cells in ankylosing spondylitis. Quantitative 5'-RACE was performed with molecular barcodes, and it yielded the TCR beta libraries. TCRdb itself ran the 5' RACE reads through MiXCR, one entry per CDR3 protein. This sample has 220,000 or so distinct CDR3 sequences, with approximately 10% found just once. Worth noting for this clonotype: No antigen is known for it.

The study's findings and limits: Significant enrichment of disease-linked clones was reported in matched ankylosing spondylitis synovial fluid. A motif in TCR beta, a set of roughly eight highly homologous variants, appeared characteristic of ankylosing spondylitis blood.

This receptor was taken from a male donor with ankylosing spondylitis or in good health (not recorded which). The specimen was blood, either unsorted or a sorted T cell fraction (not recorded which).

The CDR3 protein is CASSQDSGLAGLRDTDTQYF. As DNA, the CDR3 is TGTGCCAGCAGCCAAGATTCAGGACTAGCGGGGCTACGTGACACAGATACGCAGTATTTT. The chain is built from TRBV3-1 and TRBJ2-3, with 12 bases fitting TRBD2. Germline V gene data show CDR1 as LGHDT and CDR2 as YNNKEL (reference sequence). Losses at the gene ends were 0 bases for V and 2 bases for J; bases not matched to a gene: 12. The CDR3 sequence is 20 residues long.